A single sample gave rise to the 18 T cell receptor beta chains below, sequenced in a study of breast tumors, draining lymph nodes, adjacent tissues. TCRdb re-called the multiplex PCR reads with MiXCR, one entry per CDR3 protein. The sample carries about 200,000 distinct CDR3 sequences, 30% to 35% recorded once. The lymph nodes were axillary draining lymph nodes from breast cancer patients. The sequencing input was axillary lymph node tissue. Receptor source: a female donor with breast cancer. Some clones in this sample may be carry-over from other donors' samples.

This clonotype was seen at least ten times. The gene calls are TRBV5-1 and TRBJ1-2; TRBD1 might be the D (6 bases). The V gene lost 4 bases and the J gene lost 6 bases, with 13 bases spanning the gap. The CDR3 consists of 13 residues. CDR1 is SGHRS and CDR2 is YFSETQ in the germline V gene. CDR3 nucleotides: TGCGCCAGCAGCACTCCACAGGGTGATGGCTACACCTTC. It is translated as CASSTPQGDGYTF.

CDR3 sequence reads: CASSLPASGELFF. For the CDR3, the DNA is TGTGCCAGCAGCCTCCCCGCTAGCGGGGAGCTGTTTTTT. This sequence joins TRBV6-6 and TRBJ2-2; no reliable D call. There are 13 residues in the CDR3. V was shortened by 6 bases and J by 7 bases, with 12 bases between the two germline ends. Germline loops: CDR1 MNHNY, CDR2 SVGAGI (reference sequence).

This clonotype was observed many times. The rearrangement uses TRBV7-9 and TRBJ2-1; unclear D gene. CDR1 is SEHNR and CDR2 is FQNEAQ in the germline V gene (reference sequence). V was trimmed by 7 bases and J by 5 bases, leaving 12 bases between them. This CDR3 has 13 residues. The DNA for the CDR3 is TGTGCCAGCAAAGGGAAGGGTAACAATGAGCAGTTCTTC. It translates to CASKGKGNNEQFF.

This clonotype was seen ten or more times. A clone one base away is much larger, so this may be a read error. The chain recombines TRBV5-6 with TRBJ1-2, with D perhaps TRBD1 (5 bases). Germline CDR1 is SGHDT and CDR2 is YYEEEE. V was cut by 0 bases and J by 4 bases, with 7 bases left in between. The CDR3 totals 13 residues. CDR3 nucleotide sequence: TGTGCCAGCAGCTTGGACGGGACCTATGGCTACACCTTC. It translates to CASSLDGTYGYTF.

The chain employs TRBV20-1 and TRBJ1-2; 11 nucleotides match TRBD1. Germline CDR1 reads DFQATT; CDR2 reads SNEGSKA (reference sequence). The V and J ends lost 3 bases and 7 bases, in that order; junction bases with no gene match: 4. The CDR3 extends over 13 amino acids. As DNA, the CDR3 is TGCAGTGCTAGTCCTGGACAGGGGGCTGGCTACACCTTC. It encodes CSASPGQGAGYTF.

The CDR3 loop is CASSERTSGTGDGQPQHF. The CDR3 DNA sequence: TGTGCCAGCAGTGAACGGACTAGCGGGACAGGGGATGGCCAGCCCCAGCATTTT. The gene calls are TRBV2 and TRBJ1-5; 10 bases are shared with TRBD1. Trimming took 2 bases from V and 7 from J; bases not matched to a gene: 14. Germline CDR1 and CDR2: SNHLY and FYNNEI. CDR3 size: 18 residues.

Here the CDR3 DNA reads TGTGCCGCCCGACAGGGGGGATATCAGCCCCAGCATTTT. This translates into CAARQGGYQPQHF. The chain carries TRBV24-1 and TRBJ1-5; 9 nucleotides line up with TRBD1. This CDR3 spans 13 amino acids. Trimming cost V 12 bases and J 5 bases; bases outside gene matches: 7. Germline V lookup: CDR1 KGHDR, CDR2 SFDVKD.

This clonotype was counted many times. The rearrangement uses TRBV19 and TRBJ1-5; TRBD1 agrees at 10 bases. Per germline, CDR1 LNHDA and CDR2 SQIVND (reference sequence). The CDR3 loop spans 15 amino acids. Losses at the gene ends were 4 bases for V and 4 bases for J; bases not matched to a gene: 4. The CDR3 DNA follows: TGTGCCAGTAGTAACCAGGGACAGGGGAATCAGCCCCAGCATTTT. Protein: CASSNQGQGNQPQHF.

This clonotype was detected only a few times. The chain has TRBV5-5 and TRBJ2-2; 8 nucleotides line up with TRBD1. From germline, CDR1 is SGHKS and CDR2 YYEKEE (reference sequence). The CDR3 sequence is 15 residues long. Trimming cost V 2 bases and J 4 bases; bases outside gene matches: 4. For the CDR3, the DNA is TGTGCCAGCAGCTTCTCGACAGGGGTCACCGGGGAGCTGTTTTTT. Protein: CASSFSTGVTGELFF.

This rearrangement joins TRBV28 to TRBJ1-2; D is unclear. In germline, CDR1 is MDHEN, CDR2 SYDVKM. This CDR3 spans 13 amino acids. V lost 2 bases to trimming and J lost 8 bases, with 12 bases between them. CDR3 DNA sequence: TGTGCCAGCAGTTTAGCCAATGAGGGAGGCTACACCTTC. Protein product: CASSLANEGGYTF.

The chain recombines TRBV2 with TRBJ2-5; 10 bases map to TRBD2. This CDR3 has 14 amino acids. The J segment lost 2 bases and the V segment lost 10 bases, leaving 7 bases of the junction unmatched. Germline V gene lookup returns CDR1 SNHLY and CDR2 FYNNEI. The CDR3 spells CATQGLARQETQYF. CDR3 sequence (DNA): TGTGCCACCCAGGGACTAGCGAGACAAGAGACCCAGTACTTC.

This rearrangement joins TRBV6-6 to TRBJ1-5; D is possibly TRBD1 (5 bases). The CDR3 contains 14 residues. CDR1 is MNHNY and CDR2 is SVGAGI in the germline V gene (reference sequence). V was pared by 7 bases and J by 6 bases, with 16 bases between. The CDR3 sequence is CASMRQGPSQPQHF. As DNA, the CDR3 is TGTGCCAGCATGAGGCAGGGACCTAGTCAGCCCCAGCATTTT.

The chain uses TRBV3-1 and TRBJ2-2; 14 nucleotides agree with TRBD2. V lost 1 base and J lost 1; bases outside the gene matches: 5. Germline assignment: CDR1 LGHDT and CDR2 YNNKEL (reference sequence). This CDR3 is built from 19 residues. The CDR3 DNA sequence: TGTGCCAGCAGCCAAGGGACTAGCGGGAGGTCGATGAACACCGGGGAGCTGTTTTTT. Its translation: CASSQGTSGRSMNTGELFF.

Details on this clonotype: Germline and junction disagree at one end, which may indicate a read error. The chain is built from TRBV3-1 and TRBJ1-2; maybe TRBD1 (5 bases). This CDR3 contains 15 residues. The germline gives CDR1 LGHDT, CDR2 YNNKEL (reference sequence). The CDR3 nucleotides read TGTGCCAGCAGTCAAGGGACCGCCGGTCACTATGGCTACACCTTC. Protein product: CASSQGTAGHYGYTF.

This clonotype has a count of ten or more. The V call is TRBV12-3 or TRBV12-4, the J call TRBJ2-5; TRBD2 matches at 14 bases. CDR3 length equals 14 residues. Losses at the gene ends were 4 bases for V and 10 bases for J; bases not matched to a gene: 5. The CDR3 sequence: CASSSRLAGGSQYF. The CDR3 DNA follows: TGTGCCAGCAGTTCTAGACTAGCGGGAGGGAGCCAGTACTTC.

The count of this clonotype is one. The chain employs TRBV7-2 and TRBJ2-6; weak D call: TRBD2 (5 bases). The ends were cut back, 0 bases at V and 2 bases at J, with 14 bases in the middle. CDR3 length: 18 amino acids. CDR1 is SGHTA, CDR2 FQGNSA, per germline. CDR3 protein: CASSLALTGSTGANVLTF. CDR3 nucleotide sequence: TGTGCCAGCAGCTTAGCGTTGACGGGGTCCACTGGGGCCAACGTCCTGACTTTC. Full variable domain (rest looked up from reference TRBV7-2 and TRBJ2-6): GAGVSQSPSNKVTEKGKDVELRCDPISGHTALYWYRQSLGQGLEFLIYFQGNSAPDKSGLPSDRFSAERTGGSVSTLTIQRTQQEDSAVYLCASSLALTGSTGANVLTFGAGSRLTVL.

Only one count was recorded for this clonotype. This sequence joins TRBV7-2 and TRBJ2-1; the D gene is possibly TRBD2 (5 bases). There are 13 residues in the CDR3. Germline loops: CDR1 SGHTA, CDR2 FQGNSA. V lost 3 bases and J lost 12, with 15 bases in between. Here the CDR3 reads CASSLFRENTQFF. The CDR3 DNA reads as TGTGCCAGCAGCTTGTTCCGGGAAAATACGCAGTTCTTC.

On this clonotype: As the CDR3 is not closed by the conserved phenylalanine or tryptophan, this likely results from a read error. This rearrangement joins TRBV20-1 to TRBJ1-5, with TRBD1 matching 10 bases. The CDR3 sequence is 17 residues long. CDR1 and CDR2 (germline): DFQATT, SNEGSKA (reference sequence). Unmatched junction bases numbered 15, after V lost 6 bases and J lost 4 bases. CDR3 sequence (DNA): TGCAGTGCCACGACTAGGAACGGGACAGGGGAAAATCAGCCCCAGCATGGT. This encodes CSATTRNGTGENQPQHG.